The clone carrying this TCR beta chain showed up just once. The sample is drawn from a study of blood T cell repertoires in COVID-19. Germline V gene lookup returns CDR1 LGHDT and CDR2 YNNKEL (reference sequence). Trimming pared 1 base from V and 7 bases from J, leaving 8 bases between. This CDR3 is built from 13 residues. Produced via immunoSEQ multiplex PCR; TCRdb's table is partial and in-frame only. The repertoire holds around 100,000 clones, with about 77% as singletons. The sequence came from a man between 65 and 85 years old with active or convalescent COVID-19. The material sequenced was peripheral blood. This chain links TRBV3-1 (or the pseudogene TRBV3-2) with TRBJ1-5; the D is unclear. CDR3 sequence reads: CASSQALLQPQHF. The CDR3 DNA reads TGTGCCAGCAGCCAAGCCCTCCTGCAGCCCCAGCATTTT.